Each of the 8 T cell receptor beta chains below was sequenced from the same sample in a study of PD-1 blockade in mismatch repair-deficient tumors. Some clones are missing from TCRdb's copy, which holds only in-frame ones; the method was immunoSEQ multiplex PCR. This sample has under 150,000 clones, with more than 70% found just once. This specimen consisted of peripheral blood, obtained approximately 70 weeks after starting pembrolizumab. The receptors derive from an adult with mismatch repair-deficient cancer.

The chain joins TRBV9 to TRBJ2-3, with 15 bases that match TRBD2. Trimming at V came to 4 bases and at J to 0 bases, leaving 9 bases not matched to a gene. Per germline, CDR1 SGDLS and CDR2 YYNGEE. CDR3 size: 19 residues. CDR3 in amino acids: CASSPRGTSGRSSTDTQYF. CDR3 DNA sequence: TGTGCCAGCAGCCCTAGAGGGACTAGCGGGAGGTCTAGCACAGATACGCAGTATTTT.

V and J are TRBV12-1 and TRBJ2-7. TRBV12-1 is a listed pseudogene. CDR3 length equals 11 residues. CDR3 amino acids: CASSFESEQYF. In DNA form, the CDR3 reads TGTGCCAGCAGCTTTGAAAGCGAGCAGTACTTC.

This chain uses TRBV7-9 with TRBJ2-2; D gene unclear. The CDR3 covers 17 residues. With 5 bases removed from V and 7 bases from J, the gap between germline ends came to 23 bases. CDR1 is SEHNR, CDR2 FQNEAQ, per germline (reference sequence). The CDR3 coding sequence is TGTGCCAGCAGCCCGCCGACCGACCCTGTTGCGAGCGGGGAGCTGTTTTTT. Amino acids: CASSPPTDPVASGELFF.

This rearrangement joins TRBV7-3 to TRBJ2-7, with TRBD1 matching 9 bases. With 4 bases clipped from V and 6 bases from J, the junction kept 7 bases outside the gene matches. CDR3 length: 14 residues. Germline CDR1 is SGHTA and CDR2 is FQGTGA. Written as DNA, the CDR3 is TGTGCCAGCAGCTCCAACCCGGACAGGGGCGAGCAGTACTTC. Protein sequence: CASSSNPDRGEQYF.

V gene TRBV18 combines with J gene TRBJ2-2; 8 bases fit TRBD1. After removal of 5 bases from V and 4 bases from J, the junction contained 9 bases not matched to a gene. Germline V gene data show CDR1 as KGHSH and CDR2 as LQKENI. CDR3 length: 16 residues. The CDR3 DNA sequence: TGTGCCAGCTCAGCCCAGGGGGCGGGGAGCACCGGGGAGCTGTTTTTT. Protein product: CASSAQGAGSTGELFF.

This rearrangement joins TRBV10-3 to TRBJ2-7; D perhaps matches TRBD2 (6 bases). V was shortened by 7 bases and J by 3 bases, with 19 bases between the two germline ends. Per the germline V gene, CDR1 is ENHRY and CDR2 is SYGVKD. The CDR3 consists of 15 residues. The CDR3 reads CAIKPAGTPLYEQYF. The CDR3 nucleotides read TGTGCCATCAAGCCGGCCGGGACTCCGCTCTACGAGCAGTACTTC.

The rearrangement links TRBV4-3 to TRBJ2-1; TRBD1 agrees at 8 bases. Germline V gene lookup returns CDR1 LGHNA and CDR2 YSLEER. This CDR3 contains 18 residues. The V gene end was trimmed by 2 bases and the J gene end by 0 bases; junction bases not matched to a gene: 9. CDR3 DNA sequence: TGCGCCAGCAGCCAAAATAGACAGGGGTACAGCTCCTACAATGAGCAGTTCTTC. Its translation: CASSQNRQGYSSYNEQFF.

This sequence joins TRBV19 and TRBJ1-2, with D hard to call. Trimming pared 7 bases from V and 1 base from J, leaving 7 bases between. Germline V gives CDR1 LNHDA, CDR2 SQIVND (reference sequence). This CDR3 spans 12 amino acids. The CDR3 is CASTDFNYGYTF. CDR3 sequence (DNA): TGTGCCAGTACTGATTTTAACTATGGCTACACCTTC.